The 21 T cell receptor beta chains listed next were all sequenced from one sample in a study of a mutant IDH1 vaccine in newly diagnosed glioma. The assay was immunoSEQ multiplex PCR, and TCRdb's table has in-frame clones only and misses some. The table lists tens of thousands of clones, around 86% of them singletons. The time point is: baseline, week 1 (first vaccination visit). Documented treatment: pre-vaccination baseline after standard-of-care therapy. This specimen consisted of PBMCs, obtained from a glioma patient treated with radiotherapy, temozolomide or both. These receptors were collected from a young man with glioma.

The chain uses TRBV7-9 and TRBJ2-7; perhaps TRBD1 as D (5 bases). CDR1 and CDR2 (germline): SEHNR, FQNEAQ (reference sequence). This CDR3 has 15 amino acids. Trimming left V 1 base short and J 1 base short, with 11 bases between. As DNA, the CDR3 is TGTGCCAGCAGCTTAGTGGCAGGGTCATCCTACGAGCAGTACTTC. This translates into CASSLVAGSSYEQYF.

The chain combines TRBV12-5 with TRBJ2-1, with 7 bases matching TRBD1. V lost 6 bases and J lost 8; bases outside the gene matches: 4. CDR3 length: 12 amino acids. Germline lookup yields CDR1 LGHNT and CDR2 FRNRAP. This chain's CDR3 is CASGAQGDEQFF. The CDR3 DNA reads as TGTGCTAGTGGAGCTCAGGGGGATGAGCAGTTCTTC.

J is TRBJ1-3 and V is TRBV4-1; D remains ambiguous. Germline CDR1 is MGHRA and CDR2 is YSYEKL. With 5 bases removed from V and 4 bases from J, the gap between germline ends came to 9 bases. The CDR3 runs 13 residues. Written as DNA, the CDR3 is TGCGCCAGCAGCTGGCGGTCGGGAAACACCATATATTTT. Its protein is CASSWRSGNTIYF.

The rearrangement joins TRBV9 to TRBJ2-3; a possible D gene is TRBD2 (6 bases). V was clipped by 10 bases and J by 3 bases, with 21 bases between them. CDR3 length: 15 amino acids. Per germline, CDR1 SGDLS and CDR2 YYNGEE. The CDR3 bases are TGTGCCGGGCAACTCGGGGGAGAAGGGACAGATACGCAGTATTTT. It yields the protein CAGQLGGEGTDTQYF.

For the CDR3, the DNA is TGTGCCAGCAGTTACTCTGCAGGAGCACCGGATGGCTACACCTTC. Its protein product is CASSYSAGAPDGYTF. This chain links TRBV6-5 with TRBJ1-2; D ambiguous. The CDR3 runs 15 residues. V was trimmed by 0 bases and J by 6 bases, leaving 14 bases between them. Germline V gene sequence: CDR1 MNHEY, CDR2 SVGAGI.

This chain joins TRBV30 and TRBJ2-7, with D perhaps TRBD1 (6 bases). The CDR3 runs 13 residues. V shed 0 bases and J shed 0 bases, with 6 bases lying between them. In germline, CDR1 is GTSNPN, CDR2 SVGIG (reference sequence). Here the CDR3 reads CAWSVGASYEQYF. The DNA for the CDR3 is TGTGCCTGGAGTGTGGGGGCCTCCTACGAGCAGTACTTC.

The chain recombines TRBV2 with TRBJ2-7; TRBD2 is a possible D gene (6 bases). CDR1 is SNHLY and CDR2 is FYNNEI in the germline V gene. The CDR3 covers 15 residues. V was shortened by 3 bases and J by 9 bases, with 21 bases between the two germline ends. The CDR3 region has the DNA TGTGCCAGCAGTGACAGGGACCTAGCGAGGTGGGTGCAGTACTTC. Translation: CASSDRDLARWVQYF.

The CDR3 sequence is CASRPGTSYNEQFF. As DNA, the CDR3 is TGTGCCAGCAGACCAGGAACCAGCTACAATGAGCAGTTCTTC. The chain has TRBV6-5 and TRBJ2-1, with D hard to call. The CDR3 contains 14 residues. Germline V gene data show CDR1 as MNHEY and CDR2 as SVGAGI. V lost 6 bases to trimming and J lost 3 bases, with 12 bases between them.

This clone occurred once. This chain uses TRBV19 with TRBJ2-6; D ambiguous. Germline CDR1 reads LNHDA; CDR2 reads SQIVND (reference sequence). V dropped 5 bases and J dropped 2 bases, with 13 bases sitting between them. This CDR3 has 16 amino acids. CDR3 DNA sequence: TGTGCCAGTAGTCCGGCCTGGAATCCTGGGGCCAACGTCCTGACTTTC. It yields the protein CASSPAWNPGANVLTF.

The chain joins TRBV2 to TRBJ1-1; possibly TRBD1 for D (5 bases). Trimming removed 7 bases from V and 10 bases from J, with 19 bases in between. The CDR3 is 13 amino acids. The germline V gene encodes CDR1 SNHLY and CDR2 FYNNEI. CDR3 bases: TGTGCCAGCATCCTAGGGGCCATCCGCGGAGCTTTCTTT. It encodes CASILGAIRGAFF.

In this sample, this clone is medium-sized (0.01 to 0.1%). The chain employs TRBV5-4 and TRBJ1-2; D ambiguous. V was pared by 3 bases and J by 3 bases, with 12 bases between. From germline, CDR1 is SGHNT and CDR2 YYREEE (reference sequence). The CDR3 runs 14 residues. The CDR3 nucleotides read TGTGCCAGCAGCTCCTCTTCAGCATACTATGGCTACACCTTC. Translating it yields CASSSSSAYYGYTF.

The chain uses TRBV7-8 and TRBJ2-5; 9 positions agree with TRBD2. Germline values: CDR1 SGHVS, CDR2 FQNEAQ. This CDR3 is 14 amino acids long. The V gene end was trimmed by 2 bases and the J gene end by 12 bases; junction bases not matched to a gene: 10. The CDR3 protein is CASSLTLAGTYKYF. CDR3 nucleotides: TGTGCCAGCAGCTTAACACTAGCGGGCACCTATAAGTACTTC.

The chain links TRBV19 to TRBJ1-5, with TRBD1 as a possible D gene (6 bases). CDR1 is LNHDA and CDR2 is SQIVND in the germline V gene (reference sequence). Deletions cut 8 bases from V and 4 bases from J, with 18 bases between. The CDR3 length is 15 residues. The CDR3 spells CASHSQKQGNQPQHF. The CDR3 nucleotides read TGTGCCAGTCACTCACAAAAACAGGGAAATCAGCCCCAGCATTTT.

This clone is termed medium-sized. The CDR3 loop reads CASSHSGVYNSPLHF. The CDR3 DNA sequence: TGTGCCAGCAGCCACTCCGGGGTGTATAATTCACCCCTCCACTTT. The chain couples TRBV14 to TRBJ1-6; unclear D gene. The CDR3 spans 15 residues. The V gene lost 3 bases and the J gene lost 4 bases, with 10 bases spanning the gap. Germline CDR1 reads SGHDN; CDR2 reads FVKESK.

The J gene is TRBJ2-5, the V gene TRBV20-1; 8 bases are shared with TRBD1. The germline gives CDR1 DFQATT, CDR2 SNEGSKA (reference sequence). V dropped 2 bases and J dropped 13; count of bases not matched to a gene: 6. The CDR3 is made up of 11 amino acids. CDR3 loop: CSARSGTGVYF. CDR3 nucleotides: TGCAGTGCTAGATCAGGGACAGGCGTGTACTTC.

The chain recombines TRBV9 with TRBJ2-7; unclear D gene. V lost 4 bases and J 0 bases, leaving 11 bases between the germline ends. This CDR3 comprises 14 residues. Germline V gene data show CDR1 as SGDLS and CDR2 as YYNGEE. The chain's CDR3 is CASSPADSSYEQYF. CDR3 nucleotides: TGTGCCAGCAGCCCAGCCGACTCCTCCTACGAGCAGTACTTC.

This chain links TRBV15 with TRBJ2-1, with 8 bases aligning to TRBD2. The V and J ends lost 3 bases and 7 bases, in that order; junction bases with no gene match: 5. In germline, CDR1 is LNHNV, CDR2 YYDKDF (reference sequence). The CDR3 has 14 amino acids. CDR3 region: CATSRGLESNEQFF. In nucleotides, the CDR3 is TGTGCCACCAGCAGGGGACTAGAATCAAATGAGCAGTTCTTC.

The chain is built from TRBV6-5 and TRBJ1-2; 10 nucleotides agree with TRBD1. Germline CDR1 MNHEY, CDR2 SVGAGI. The CDR3 loop spans 13 amino acids. With V trimmed by 5 bases and J by 6 bases, 3 bases remained unmatched. In nucleotides, the CDR3 is TGTGCCAGCAGTGGGACAGGGGCGGATGGCTACACCTTC. This translates into CASSGTGADGYTF.

The chain is built from TRBV19 and TRBJ1-5, with D uncertain. Trimming cost V 3 bases and J 3 bases, with 9 bases left between them. CDR3 length: 14 amino acids. The germline CDR1 and CDR2 sequences are LNHDA and SQIVND (reference sequence). CDR3 region: CASSIEDLNQPQHF. The CDR3 DNA sequence: TGTGCCAGTAGTATTGAGGACCTCAATCAGCCCCAGCATTTT.

This rearrangement joins TRBV7-2 to TRBJ2-5; D tentatively reads TRBD1 or TRBD2 (6 bases each). The length of the CDR3 is 14 residues. V was pared by 4 bases and J by 6 bases, with 15 bases between. Germline loops: CDR1 SGHTA, CDR2 FQGNSA. The CDR3 DNA follows: TGTGCCAGCAGCTCAAGCAGGGGAGGCAAGACCCAGTACTTC. Translated, it gives CASSSSRGGKTQYF.

This chain uses TRBV2 with TRBJ2-1, with D unresolved. Looked up from germline, CDR1 is SNHLY and CDR2 is FYNNEI. This CDR3 contains 12 residues. The V end was cut by 8 bases, the J end by 6 bases, with 11 bases between. CDR3: CASRPGGNEQFF. CDR3 sequence (DNA): TGTGCCAGCCGCCCCGGTGGCAATGAGCAGTTCTTC.